Each of the 15 T cell receptor beta chains below was sequenced from the same sample in a study of T cells in localized non-small cell lung cancer (dated by TCRdb to 2020 to 2021). Library preparation was by the immunoSEQ multiplex PCR assay. Drawn from immuneACCESS, this table holds only the in-frame rearrangements with V and J called that TCRdb kept. Clones are partly lost; checked studies trace under half to an unresolved V gene and leave the rest unexplained. In this sample the table shows around 2,400 clones, around 23% of which occur a single time. The ten largest make up approximately 8% of the sample. This specimen was lung tumor tissue, taken before any cancer treatment. The source of these receptors is a man aged 40 to 70 with stage III lung adenocarcinoma.

With regard to this clone: At one end, the junction sequence differs from germline, possibly due to a read error. The DNA of the CDR3 is TGTGCCAGCAGTTTAGAGGTGATGTCCTACGAGCAGTACTTC. It translates to CASSLEVMSYEQYF. V is TRBV11-3 and J is TRBJ2-7; D not certain. Germline V gene sequence: CDR1 SGHNT, CDR2 YENEEA. The CDR3 totals 14 residues.

The chain joins TRBV15 to TRBJ1-5; TRBD1 might be the D (6 bases). Germline values: CDR1 LNHNV, CDR2 YYDKDF (reference sequence). The CDR3 runs 18 residues. V dropped 1 base and J dropped 3 bases, with 19 bases sitting between them. The CDR3: CATSRVSTGAGVNQPQHF. CDR3 bases: TGTGCCACCAGCAGAGTTTCCACCGGGGCAGGGGTCAATCAGCCCCAGCATTTT.

This clone is judged medium-sized. The chain combines TRBV6-8 with TRBJ1-1, with D perhaps matching TRBD1 (6 bases). The V gene lost 4 bases and the J gene lost 7 bases, with 13 bases spanning the gap. The CDR3 contains 13 residues. In germline, CDR1 is MNHGY, CDR2 SAAAGT. The CDR3 sequence is CASSSHGGIEAFF. The CDR3, as DNA: TGTGCCAGCAGTTCCCACGGGGGCATTGAAGCTTTCTTT.

The genes are TRBV10-1 and TRBJ1-1, with D maybe TRBD1 (5 bases). Germline CDR1 and CDR2: WNHNN and SYGVQD (reference sequence). The CDR3 sequence is 13 residues long. The V gene lost 3 bases and the J gene lost 7 bases, with 12 bases spanning the gap. CDR3 amino acids: CASSDGTHLEAFF. CDR3 DNA sequence: TGCGCCAGCAGTGACGGGACCCACCTTGAAGCTTTCTTT.

The sample holds a few counts of this clone. The chain joins TRBV15 to TRBJ2-2; D might be TRBD1 (6 bases). Trimming pared 0 bases from V and 4 bases from J, leaving 9 bases between. CDR3 size: 15 residues. CDR1 is LNHNV and CDR2 is YYDKDF in the germline V gene (reference sequence). CDR3 in amino acids: CATSRDRGGTGELFF. The CDR3 nucleotides are TGTGCCACCAGCAGAGACAGAGGGGGCACCGGGGAGCTGTTTTTT.

By frequency in the sample, this clone is medium-sized. The chain links TRBV13 to TRBJ2-7, with a tentative D call TRBD2 (6 bases). Trimming stripped 0 bases from V and 4 bases from J, with 13 bases between. This CDR3 spans 15 amino acids. Germline-derived CDR1 and CDR2 are PRHDT and FYEKMQ (reference sequence). CDR3 bases: TGTGCCAGCAGCTTAGGTGGAGGGCCAGGGTACGAGCAGTACTTC. The encoded protein is CASSLGGGPGYEQYF.

The chain links TRBV11-3 to TRBJ2-7; TRBD2 matches 9 bases. The CDR3 consists of 15 residues. Germline V gene lookup returns CDR1 SGHNT and CDR2 YENEEA. After removal of 5 bases from V and 3 bases from J, the junction contained 8 bases not matched to a gene. This chain's CDR3 is CASSIIAGARYEQYF. The CDR3 bases are TGTGCCAGCAGCATAATAGCGGGGGCCCGCTACGAGCAGTACTTC.

The V call is TRBV19, the J call TRBJ2-5; the D gene could be TRBD1 or TRBD2 (5 bases each). The CDR3 spans 15 residues. Germline lookup yields CDR1 LNHDA and CDR2 SQIVND (reference sequence). The germline V and J ends were trimmed by 4 bases and 2 bases, with 14 bases remaining between them. CDR3 DNA sequence: TGTGCCAGTAGTACAGCCGAGGGACCACAAGAGACCCAGTACTTC. The encoded protein is CASSTAEGPQETQYF. Full variable domain (rest looked up from reference TRBV19 and TRBJ2-5): DGGITQSPKYLFRKEGQNVTLSCEQNLNHDAMYWYRQDPGQGLRLIYYSQIVNDFQKGDIAEGYSVSREKKESFPLTVTSAQKNPTAFYLCASSTAEGPQETQYFGPGTRLLVL.

This chain joins TRBV6-8 and TRBJ1-5; D remains ambiguous. Germline values: CDR1 MNHGY, CDR2 SAAAGT. The CDR3 is made up of 17 amino acids. V lost 5 bases to trimming and J lost 0 bases, with 17 bases between them. This CDR3 reads CASSGPAAATSNQPQHF. CDR3 nucleotides: TGTGCCAGCAGTGGTCCGGCAGCAGCAACTAGCAATCAGCCCCAGCATTTT.

The J gene is TRBJ2-1, the V gene TRBV6-8; 7 bases match TRBD1. This CDR3 is built from 15 residues. J gave up 2 bases and V 7 bases, and 8 bases lay outside the gene matches. Germline-derived CDR1 and CDR2 are MNHGY and SAAAGT. CDR3 sequence (DNA): TGTGCCAGCACATCCGGGACAGAGGCCTACAATGAGCAGTTCTTC. This gives the protein CASTSGTEAYNEQFF.

By sample share, this clone is medium-sized. The V gene is TRBV11-3, the J gene TRBJ1-2, with D maybe TRBD1 (5 bases). CDR1 and CDR2 (germline): SGHNT, YENEEA. Trimming took 1 base from V and 4 from J, leaving 19 bases between them. There are 17 residues in the CDR3. The CDR3 here is CASSLGGFGGRAYGYTF. CDR3 DNA: TGTGCCAGCAGCTTAGGAGGCTTCGGGGGTAGAGCCTATGGCTACACCTTC.

The gene calls are TRBV25-1 and TRBJ1-5, with D hard to call. CDR1 is MGHDK and CDR2 is SYGVNS in the germline V gene. There are 13 residues in the CDR3. Trimming stripped 4 bases from V and 0 bases from J, with 4 bases between. CDR3 bases: TGTGCCAGCAGTGGTTATAGCAATCAGCCCCAGCATTTT. Translating it yields CASSGYSNQPQHF.

This clone has just a few counts. The chain combines TRBV6-8 with TRBJ2-7, with 8 bases fitting TRBD1. After removal of 0 bases from V and 7 bases from J, the junction contained 14 bases not matched to a gene. This CDR3 has 17 amino acids. Germline V gene lookup returns CDR1 MNHGY and CDR2 SAAAGT. Written as DNA, the CDR3 is TGTGCCAGCAGTTACTCTCTCCTAAACTCCGGGACAGGAGAGCAGTACTTC. Protein: CASSYSLLNSGTGEQYF.

The rearrangement links TRBV14 to TRBJ2-7; 12 positions match TRBD1. With V trimmed by 3 bases and J by 2 bases, 2 bases remained unmatched. Germline V lookup: CDR1 SGHDN, CDR2 FVKESK. The CDR3 covers 15 residues. The CDR3 DNA sequence: TGTGCCAGCAGCCATGGGACAGGGGGCACCTACGAGCAGTACTTC. Its translation is CASSHGTGGTYEQYF.

Only a few counts were recorded for this clone. The chain uses TRBV4-1 and TRBJ1-4; no clear D. The CDR3 sequence is 16 residues long. Germline-derived CDR1 and CDR2 are MGHRA and YSYEKL. V dropped 1 base and J dropped 0 bases, with 9 bases sitting between them. CDR3 protein: CASSQGRSATNEKLFF. Written as DNA, the CDR3 is TGCGCCAGCAGCCAAGGACGGTCGGCAACTAATGAAAAACTGTTTTTT.